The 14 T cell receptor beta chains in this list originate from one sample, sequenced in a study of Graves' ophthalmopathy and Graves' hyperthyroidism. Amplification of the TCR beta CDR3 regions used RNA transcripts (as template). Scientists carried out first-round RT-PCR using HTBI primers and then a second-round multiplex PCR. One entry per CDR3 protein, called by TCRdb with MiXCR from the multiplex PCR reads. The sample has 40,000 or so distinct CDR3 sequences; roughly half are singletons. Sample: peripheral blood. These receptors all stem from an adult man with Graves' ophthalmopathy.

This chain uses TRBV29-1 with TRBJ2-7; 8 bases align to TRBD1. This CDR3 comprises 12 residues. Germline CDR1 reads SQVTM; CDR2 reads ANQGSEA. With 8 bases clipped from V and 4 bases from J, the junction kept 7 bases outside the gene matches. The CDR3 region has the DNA TGCAGCCGGAGGACAGGGCGTTACGAGCAGTACTTC. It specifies CSRRTGRYEQYF.

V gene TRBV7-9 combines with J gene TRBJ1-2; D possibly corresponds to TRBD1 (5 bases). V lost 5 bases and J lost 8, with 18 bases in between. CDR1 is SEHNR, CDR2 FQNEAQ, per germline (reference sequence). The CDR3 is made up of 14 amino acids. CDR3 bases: TGTGCCAGCAGCCCAACACGGGACTCGTACGGCTACACCTTC. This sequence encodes CASSPTRDSYGYTF.

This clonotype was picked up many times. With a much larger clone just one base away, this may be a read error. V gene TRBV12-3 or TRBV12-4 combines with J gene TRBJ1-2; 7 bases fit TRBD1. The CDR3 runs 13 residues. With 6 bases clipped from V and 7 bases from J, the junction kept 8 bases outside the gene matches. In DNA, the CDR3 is TGTGCCAGCAGCTACGGGACAGTCGGTGGCTACACCTTC. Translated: CASSYGTVGGYTF.

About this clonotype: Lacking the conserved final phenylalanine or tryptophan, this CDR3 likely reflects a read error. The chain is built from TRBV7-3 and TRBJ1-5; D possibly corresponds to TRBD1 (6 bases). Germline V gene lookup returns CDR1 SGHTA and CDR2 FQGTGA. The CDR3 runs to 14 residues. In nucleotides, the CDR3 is TGTGCCAGTAGCCGGTATGGGGGCAAACAGCCCCAGCATCTT. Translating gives CASSRYGGKQPQHL.

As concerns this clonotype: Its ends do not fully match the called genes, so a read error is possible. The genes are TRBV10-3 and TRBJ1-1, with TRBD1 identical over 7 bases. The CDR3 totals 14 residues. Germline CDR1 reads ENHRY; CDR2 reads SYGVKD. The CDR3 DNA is TGTGCCATCAGAGATCAGGGGGGGAGCACTGAAGCCTTCTTT. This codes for CAIRDQGGSTEAFF.

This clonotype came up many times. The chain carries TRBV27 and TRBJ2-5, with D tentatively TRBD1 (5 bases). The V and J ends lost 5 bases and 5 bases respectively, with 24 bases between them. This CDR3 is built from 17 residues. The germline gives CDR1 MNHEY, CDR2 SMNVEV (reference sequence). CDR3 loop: CASSPNANIVRVETQYF. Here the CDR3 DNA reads TGTGCCAGCAGTCCCAATGCGAATATAGTCAGGGTTGAGACCCAGTACTTC.

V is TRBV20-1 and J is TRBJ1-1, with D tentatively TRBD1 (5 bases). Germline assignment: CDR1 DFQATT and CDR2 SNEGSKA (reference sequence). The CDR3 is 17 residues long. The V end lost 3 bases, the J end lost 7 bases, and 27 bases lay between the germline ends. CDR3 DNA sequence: TGCAGTGCTAGTAACGGGGTGCGGGGGAGCGGTTTGGGTGAAGCTTTCTTT. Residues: CSASNGVRGSGLGEAFF.

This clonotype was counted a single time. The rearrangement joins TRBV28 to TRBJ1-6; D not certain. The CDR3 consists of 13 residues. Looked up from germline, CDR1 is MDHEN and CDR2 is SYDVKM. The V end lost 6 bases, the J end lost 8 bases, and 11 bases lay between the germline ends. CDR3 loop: CASRGVGYSPLHF. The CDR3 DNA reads TGTGCCAGCAGGGGAGTAGGATATTCACCCCTCCACTTT.

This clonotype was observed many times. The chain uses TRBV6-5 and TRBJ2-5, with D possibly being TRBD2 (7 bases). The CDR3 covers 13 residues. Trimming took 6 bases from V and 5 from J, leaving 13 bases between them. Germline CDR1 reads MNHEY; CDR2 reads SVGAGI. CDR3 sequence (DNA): TGTGCCAGCAGCCTTGGGAGGGGGGAGACCCAGTACTTC. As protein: CASSLGRGETQYF.

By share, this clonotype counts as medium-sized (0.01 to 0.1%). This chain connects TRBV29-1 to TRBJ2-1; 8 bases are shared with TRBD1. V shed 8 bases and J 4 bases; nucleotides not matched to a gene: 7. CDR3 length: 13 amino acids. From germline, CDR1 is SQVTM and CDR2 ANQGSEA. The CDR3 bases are TGCAGCCGAGCCGGACAGGGTTACAATGAGCAGTTCTTC. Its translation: CSRAGQGYNEQFF.

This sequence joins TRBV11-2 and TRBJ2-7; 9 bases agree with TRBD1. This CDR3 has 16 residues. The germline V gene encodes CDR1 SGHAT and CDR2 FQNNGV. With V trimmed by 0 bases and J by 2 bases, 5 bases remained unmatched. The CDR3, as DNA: TGTGCCAGCAGCTTAGATGGGGGACAGGGTACCTACGAGCAGTACTTC. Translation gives CASSLDGGQGTYEQYF.

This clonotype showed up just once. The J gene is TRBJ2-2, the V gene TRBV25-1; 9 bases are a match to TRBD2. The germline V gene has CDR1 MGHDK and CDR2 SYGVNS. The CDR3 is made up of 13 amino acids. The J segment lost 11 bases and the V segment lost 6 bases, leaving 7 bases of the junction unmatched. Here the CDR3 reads CASSRRGGGELFF. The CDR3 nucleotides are TGTGCCAGCAGCCGGCGGGGGGGCGGAGAGCTGTTTTTT.

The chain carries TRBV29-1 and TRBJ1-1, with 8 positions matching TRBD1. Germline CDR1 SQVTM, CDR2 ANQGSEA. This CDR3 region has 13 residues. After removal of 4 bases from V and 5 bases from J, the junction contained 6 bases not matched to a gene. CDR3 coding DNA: TGCAGCGTTGCTCCGGGACAGGAGACTGAAGCTTTCTTT. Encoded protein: CSVAPGQETEAFF.

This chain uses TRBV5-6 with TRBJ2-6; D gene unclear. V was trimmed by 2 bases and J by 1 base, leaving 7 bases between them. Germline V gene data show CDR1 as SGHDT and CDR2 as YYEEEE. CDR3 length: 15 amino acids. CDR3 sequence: CASSFTGSGANVLTF. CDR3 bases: TGTGCCAGCAGCTTTACCGGGTCTGGGGCCAACGTCCTGACTTTC.